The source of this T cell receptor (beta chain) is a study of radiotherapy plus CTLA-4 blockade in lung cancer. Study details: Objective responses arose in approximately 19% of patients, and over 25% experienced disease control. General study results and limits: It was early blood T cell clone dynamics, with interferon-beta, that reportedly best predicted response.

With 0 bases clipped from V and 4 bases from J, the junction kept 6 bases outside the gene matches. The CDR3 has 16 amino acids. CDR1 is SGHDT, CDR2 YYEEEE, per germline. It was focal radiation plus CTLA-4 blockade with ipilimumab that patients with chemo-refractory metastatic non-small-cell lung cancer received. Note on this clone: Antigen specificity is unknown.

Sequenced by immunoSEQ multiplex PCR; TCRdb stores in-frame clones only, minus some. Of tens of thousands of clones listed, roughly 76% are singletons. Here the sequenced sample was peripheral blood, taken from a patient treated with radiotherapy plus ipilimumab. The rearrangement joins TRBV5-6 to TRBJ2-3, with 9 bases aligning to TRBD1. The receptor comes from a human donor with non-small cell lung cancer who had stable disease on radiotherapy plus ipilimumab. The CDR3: CASSLDRGRSSDTQYF. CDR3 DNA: TGTGCCAGCAGCTTGGACAGGGGGCGGAGCTCAGATACGCAGTATTTT.